Listed here are 16 T cell receptor beta chains from one sample, sequenced in a study of cytomegalovirus exposure and HLA in healthy donors. 60 Vbeta and 13 Jbeta primers were used in PCR. Assay: immunoSEQ multiplex PCR; the TCRdb copy retains only in-frame clones and omits some. The sample carries under 150,000 clones, around 81% recorded once. The material sequenced was PBMCs. All receptors derive from a man younger than 35 in good health and CMV-seronegative.

The genes are TRBV6-1 and TRBJ1-3; D call uncertain. The germline V and J ends were trimmed by 4 bases and 0 bases, with 19 bases remaining between them. The CDR3 extends over 18 amino acids. Looked up from germline, CDR1 is MNHNS and CDR2 is SASEGT. The CDR3 spells CASSARKTAVNSGNTIYF. For the CDR3, the DNA is TGTGCCAGCAGTGCCAGGAAAACAGCAGTCAACTCTGGAAACACCATATATTTT.

The genes are TRBV6-5 and TRBJ1-5; D is perhaps TRBD1 (5 bases). Between the trimmed V and J ends, which lost 7 bases and 5 bases, there was a span of 12 bases. This CDR3 is built from 13 residues. Germline V gives CDR1 MNHEY, CDR2 SVGAGI. The CDR3 nucleotides read TGTGCCAGCACCTGGGGCGCGGATCAGCCCCAGCATTTT. This encodes CASTWGADQPQHF.

The V call is TRBV7-9, the J call TRBJ2-7; 8 nucleotides match TRBD1. The CDR3 runs to 14 residues. Germline CDR1 SEHNR, CDR2 FQNEAQ (reference sequence). V shed 5 bases, J shed 2 bases, and the junction held 5 bases outside the gene matches. The CDR3 coding sequence is TGTGCCAGCAGCCCCAGGGGGCAGCCCTACGAGCAGTACTTC. Translated: CASSPRGQPYEQYF.

The V call is TRBV5-1, the J call TRBJ2-7; possible D gene TRBD2, 6 bases. The CDR3 has 16 amino acids. Between the trimmed V and J ends, which lost 2 bases and 0 bases, there was a span of 15 bases. Looked up from germline, CDR1 is SGHRS and CDR2 is YFSETQ. CDR3 loop: CASSFGPGLTSYEQYF. The CDR3 DNA follows: TGCGCCAGCAGCTTCGGACCGGGACTGACCTCCTACGAGCAGTACTTC.

A few counts support this clone. The chain carries TRBV2 and TRBJ1-2, with 7 bases matching TRBD1. Germline-derived CDR1 and CDR2 are SNHLY and FYNNEI. The CDR3 is 13 residues long. V shed 11 bases, J shed 2 bases, and the junction held 8 bases outside the gene matches. The DNA of the CDR3 is TGTGCCGCGTACGACAGGGCGAACTATGGCTACACCTTC. Encoded protein: CAAYDRANYGYTF.

The chain couples TRBV23-1 to TRBJ2-7, with a weak D call TRBD2 (5 bases). TRBV23-1 is treated as an ORF (open reading frame) with a function not yet certain. V lost 9 bases and J lost 2, with 20 bases in between. The CDR3 length is 15 residues. The CDR3: CARGRRDYETYEQYF. The DNA of the CDR3 is TGCGCCAGAGGACGTCGGGATTACGAAACCTACGAGCAGTACTTC.

This clone came up a few times. V and J are TRBV15 and TRBJ2-7; 7 bases agree with TRBD1. Per germline, CDR1 LNHNV and CDR2 YYDKDF (reference sequence). This CDR3 has 16 amino acids. Trimming removed 6 bases from V and 0 bases from J; junction bases left unmatched: 11. The CDR3: CATSPRTGRSSYEQYF. CDR3 in DNA: TGTGCCACCAGTCCCCGGACAGGCAGGAGCTCCTACGAGCAGTACTTC.

The chain has TRBV27 and TRBJ1-4, with D possibly being TRBD1 (6 bases). Germline CDR1 and CDR2: MNHEY and SMNVEV (reference sequence). The CDR3 extends over 15 amino acids. With 8 bases removed from V and 0 bases from J, the gap between germline ends came to 13 bases. The DNA for the CDR3 is TGTGCCAGCGGGCTCTACAGGGCAACTAATGAAAAACTGTTTTTT. Its translation is CASGLYRATNEKLFF.

The chain uses TRBV10-1 and TRBJ1-2; D unclear. V was clipped by 5 bases and J by 2 bases, with 9 bases between them. CDR1 WNHNN and CDR2 SYGVQD come from the germline V gene (reference sequence). This CDR3 is built from 13 residues. The CDR3 reads CASSPQSNYGYTF. CDR3 sequence (DNA): TGCGCCAGCAGTCCACAATCAAACTATGGCTACACCTTC.

CDR3 residues: CASSQEPGKGYTF. DNA for the CDR3: TGCGCCAGCAGCCAAGAACCAGGCAAGGGCTACACCTTC. The chain recombines TRBV4-3 with TRBJ1-2; no clear D. V was clipped by 0 bases and J by 8 bases, with 10 bases between them. The CDR3 consists of 13 residues. Germline CDR1 reads LGHNA; CDR2 reads YSLEER.

The chain recombines TRBV5-6 with TRBJ1-1; 8 bases fit TRBD1. V shed 0 bases and J 0 bases; nucleotides not matched to a gene: 7. The CDR3 covers 17 residues. The germline CDR1 and CDR2 sequences are SGHDT and YYEEEE. The CDR3 sequence is CASSLEDRAGVNTEAFF. CDR3 nucleotides: TGTGCCAGCAGCTTGGAGGACAGGGCGGGTGTGAACACTGAAGCTTTCTTT.

The chain couples TRBV29-1 to TRBJ1-4; D is unresolved. Trimming left V 3 bases short and J 7 bases short, with 9 bases between. The CDR3 consists of 12 residues. Germline V lookup: CDR1 SQVTM, CDR2 ANQGSEA. CDR3 DNA sequence: TGCAGCGTTGAGGGCCCAACTGAAAAACTGTTTTTT. This codes for CSVEGPTEKLFF. The entire variable domain, with the rest obtained from reference TRBV29-1 and TRBJ1-4, is as follows: SAVISQKPSRDICQRGTSLTIQCQVDSQVTMMFWYRQQPGQSLTLIATANQGSEATYESGFVIDKFPISRPNLTFSTLTVSNMSPEDSSIYLCSVEGPTEKLFFGSGTQLSVL.

The chain combines TRBV27 with TRBJ1-2; possible D gene TRBD1, 6 bases. Germline CDR1 is MNHEY and CDR2 is SMNVEV (reference sequence). The CDR3 contains 15 residues. V was trimmed by 7 bases and J by 1 base, leaving 16 bases between them. For the CDR3, the DNA is TGTGCCAGCAAAGGGGTCGGACAGTATAACTATGGCTACACCTTC. It specifies CASKGVGQYNYGYTF.

The chain is built from TRBV13 and TRBJ1-1, with 8 bases matching TRBD1. CDR3 size: 17 residues. With 4 bases clipped from V and 5 bases from J, the junction kept 15 bases outside the gene matches. Per germline, CDR1 PRHDT and CDR2 FYEKMQ (reference sequence). CDR3 bases: TGTGCCAGCAGCTCCTATACAGGGGGAGTGGGGGGGACTGAAGCTTTCTTT. Translating it yields CASSSYTGGVGGTEAFF.

The chain has TRBV11-3 and TRBJ2-1; 16 nucleotides line up with TRBD2. Germline assignment: CDR1 SGHNT and CDR2 YENEEA. The CDR3 is made up of 17 amino acids. The J segment lost 7 bases and the V segment lost 5 bases, leaving 8 bases of the junction unmatched. In DNA form, the CDR3 reads TGTGCCAGCAGCCCAGGGACTAGCGGGGGGGCCGCGAATGAGCAGTTCTTC. This gives the protein CASSPGTSGGAANEQFF.

The sample holds one count of this clone. The chain uses TRBV30 and TRBJ1-2; no definite D call. Between the trimmed V and J ends, which lost 0 bases and 9 bases, there was a span of 8 bases. Germline V gene lookup returns CDR1 GTSNPN and CDR2 SVGIG (reference sequence). This CDR3 spans 11 amino acids. In DNA form, the CDR3 reads TGTGCCTGGAGTGTACTCGAGAGCTACACCTTC. Amino acids: CAWSVLESYTF.